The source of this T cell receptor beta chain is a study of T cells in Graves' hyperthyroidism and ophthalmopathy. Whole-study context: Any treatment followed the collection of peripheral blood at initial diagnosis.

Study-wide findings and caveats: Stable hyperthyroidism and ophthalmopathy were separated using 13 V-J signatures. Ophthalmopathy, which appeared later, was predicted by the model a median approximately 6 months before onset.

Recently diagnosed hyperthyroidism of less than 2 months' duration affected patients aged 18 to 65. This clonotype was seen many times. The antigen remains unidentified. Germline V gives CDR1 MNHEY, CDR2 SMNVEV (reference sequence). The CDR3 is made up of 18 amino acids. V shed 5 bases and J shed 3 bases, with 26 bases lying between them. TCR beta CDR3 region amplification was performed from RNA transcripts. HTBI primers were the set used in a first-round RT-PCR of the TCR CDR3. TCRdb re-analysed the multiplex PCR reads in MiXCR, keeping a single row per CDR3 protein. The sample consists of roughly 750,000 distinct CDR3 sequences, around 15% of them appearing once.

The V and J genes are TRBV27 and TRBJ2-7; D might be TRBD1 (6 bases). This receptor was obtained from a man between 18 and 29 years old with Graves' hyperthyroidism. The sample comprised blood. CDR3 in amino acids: CASSRSFRDTQPYYEQYF. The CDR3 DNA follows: TGTGCCAGCAGTCGCTCCTTCCGGGACACCCAACCTTACTACGAGCAGTACTTC.